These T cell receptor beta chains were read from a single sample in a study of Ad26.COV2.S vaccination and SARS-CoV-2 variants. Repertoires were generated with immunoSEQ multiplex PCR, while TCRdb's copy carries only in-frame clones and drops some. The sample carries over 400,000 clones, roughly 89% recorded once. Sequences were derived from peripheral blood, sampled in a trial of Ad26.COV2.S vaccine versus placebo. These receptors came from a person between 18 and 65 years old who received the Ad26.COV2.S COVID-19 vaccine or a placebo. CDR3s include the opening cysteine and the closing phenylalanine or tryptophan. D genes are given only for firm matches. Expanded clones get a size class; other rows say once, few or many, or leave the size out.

CDR3 DNA: TGTGCCAGCAGCCCCCCGAGAGGGTTCGGGAACACTGAAGCTTTCTTT
CDR3 protein: CASSPPRGFGNTEAFF
J gene: TRBJ1-1
D gene: NA
V gene: TRBV28
clone size: NA

CDR3 DNA: TGTGCCAGCAGCGCAGGGACAGGGGGCTACAATGAGCAGTTCTTC
CDR3 protein: CASSAGTGGYNEQFF
J gene: TRBJ2-1
D gene: TRBD1
V gene: TRBV9
clone size: NA

CDR3 DNA: TGTGCCAGCAGCCCTAGCAACGGGGAAAAACTGTTTTTT
CDR3 protein: CASSPSNGEKLFF
J gene: TRBJ1-4
D gene: NA
V gene: TRBV7-9
clone size: few

CDR3 DNA: TGTGCCAGCTCACCGGAAATTGCAGGCACCGGGGAGCTGTTTTTT
CDR3 protein: CASSPEIAGTGELFF
J gene: TRBJ2-2
D gene: NA
V gene: TRBV18
clone size: NA

CDR3 DNA: TGTGCCAGCAGCTACGGTCTGTCATTTGGAAACACCATATATTTT
CDR3 protein: CASSYGLSFGNTIYF
J gene: TRBJ1-3
D gene: NA
V gene: TRBV5-5
clone size: NA

CDR3 DNA: TGTGCCAGCAGGGGGGAACACCCAACGGAGACCCAGTACTTC
CDR3 protein: CASRGEHPTETQYF
J gene: TRBJ2-5
D gene: NA
V gene: TRBV6-5
clone size: NA

CDR3 DNA: TGCGCCAGCAGCTTAACCGCGCCGGGGTTATCGACAGATACGCAGTATTTT
CDR3 protein: CASSLTAPGLSTDTQYF
J gene: TRBJ2-3
D gene: NA
V gene: TRBV5-1
clone size: NA

CDR3 DNA: TGTGCCAGCAGCGTGTTGGGAGCAGATACGCAGTATTTT
CDR3 protein: CASSVLGADTQYF
J gene: TRBJ2-3
D gene: NA
V gene: TRBV9
clone size: NA

CDR3 DNA: TGTGCCAGCAGTGAAAACAGGGAGGGCGAGCAGTACTTC
CDR3 protein: CASSENREGEQYF
J gene: TRBJ2-7
D gene: NA
V gene: TRBV2
clone size: NA

CDR3 DNA: TGTGCCAGCAGGACGGTACAGGGTACAGATACGCAGTATTTT
CDR3 protein: CASRTVQGTDTQYF
J gene: TRBJ2-3
D gene: NA
V gene: TRBV11-3
clone size: NA

CDR3 DNA: TGTGCCAGCAGCCCCCCAGGGGGCAGCGACACTGAAGCTTTCTTT
CDR3 protein: CASSPPGGSDTEAFF
J gene: TRBJ1-1
D gene: TRBD1
V gene: TRBV16
clone size: many

CDR3 DNA: TGCGCCAGCAGGTCGGCAGAGACCCAGTACTTC
CDR3 protein: CASRSAETQYF
J gene: TRBJ2-5
D gene: NA
V gene: TRBV5-1
clone size: NA

CDR3 DNA: TGTGCCAGCAGCTTAGAAATTGAGGAGACCCAGTACTTC
CDR3 protein: CASSLEIEETQYF
J gene: TRBJ2-5
D gene: NA
V gene: TRBV11-3
clone size: once

CDR3 DNA: TGTGCCAGCAGTTTAAGGGGGGCTACTGGGGAGCTGTTTTTT
CDR3 protein: CASSLRGATGELFF
J gene: TRBJ2-2
D gene: NA
V gene: TRBV28
clone size: NA

CDR3 DNA: TGTGCCAGCAGCTTTTCGGCAAATAGCAATCAGCCCCAGCATTTT
CDR3 protein: CASSFSANSNQPQHF
J gene: TRBJ1-5
D gene: NA
V gene: TRBV7-2
clone size: few

CDR3 DNA: TGTGCTAGTGGTTTTAGGGACAGGGGGCTTAAAATAAATAATATTAGCAATCAGCCCCAGCATTTT
CDR3 protein: CASGFRDRGLKINNISNQPQHF
J gene: TRBJ1-5
D gene: TRBD1
V gene: TRBV12-5
clone size: NA

CDR3 DNA: TGTGCCAGCGCCAACCCTTACAATGAGCAGTTCTTC
CDR3 protein: CASANPYNEQFF
J gene: TRBJ2-1
D gene: NA
V gene: TRBV28
clone size: NA

CDR3 DNA: TGTGCCAGCAGCTTAGGGGGCTTCCACGAGCAGTACTTC
CDR3 protein: CASSLGGFHEQYF
J gene: TRBJ2-7
D gene: NA
V gene: TRBV7-9
clone size: NA

CDR3 DNA: TGTGCCAGCAGCCCCTACGGGACAGGGACTAACTATGGCTACACCTTC
CDR3 protein: CASSPYGTGTNYGYTF
J gene: TRBJ1-2
D gene: TRBD1
V gene: TRBV3-1/TRBV3-2
clone size: NA

CDR3 DNA: TGTGCCAGTAGACCGGGACGTACGAATGAAAAACTGTTTTTT
CDR3 protein: CASRPGRTNEKLFF
J gene: TRBJ1-4
D gene: NA
V gene: TRBV19
clone size: NA

CDR3 DNA: TGCGCCAGCAGGGGGACAGAGTATGGCTACACCTTC
CDR3 protein: CASRGTEYGYTF
J gene: TRBJ1-2
D gene: TRBD1
V gene: TRBV5-1
clone size: NA

CDR3 DNA: TGTGCCAGCAGCGTAGGCGGGGTAGCTGGAAACACCATATATTTT
CDR3 protein: CASSVGGVAGNTIYF
J gene: TRBJ1-3
D gene: NA
V gene: TRBV9
clone size: NA